The 6 T cell receptor beta chains below all came from one sample that was sequenced in a study of cytomegalovirus exposure and HLA in healthy donors. Produced via immunoSEQ multiplex PCR; TCRdb's table is partial and in-frame only. The data contain tens of thousands of clones, around 95% of them singletons. The source material was PBMCs. The receptors shown here come from a woman aged 18 to 35 in good health and CMV-seropositive.

The V and J genes are TRBV30 and TRBJ1-4; maybe TRBD1 (6 bases). CDR3 size: 16 residues. Germline CDR1 GTSNPN, CDR2 SVGIG (reference sequence). Trimming pared 5 bases from V and 7 bases from J, leaving 23 bases between. The CDR3 reads CAWGFPTGQRGEKLFF. CDR3 bases: TGTGCCTGGGGGTTCCCTACAGGGCAACGGGGTGAAAAACTGTTTTTT.

The rearrangement uses TRBV30 and TRBJ2-2, with D tentatively TRBD1 (6 bases). Trimming left V 5 bases short and J 2 bases short, with 9 bases between. Germline lookup yields CDR1 GTSNPN and CDR2 SVGIG (reference sequence). The CDR3 contains 13 residues. CDR3 in DNA: TGTGCCTGGGGCAGGGGAAACACCGGGGAGCTGTTTTTT. It yields the protein CAWGRGNTGELFF. The whole variable domain, remainder taken from reference TRBV30 and TRBJ2-2, is SQTIHQWPATLVQPVGSPLSLECTVEGTSNPNLYWYRQAAGRGLQLLFYSVGIGQISSEVPQNLSASRPQDRQFILSSKKLLLSDSGFYLCAWGRGNTGELFFGEGSRLTVL.

The chain joins TRBV4-1 to TRBJ2-7, with TRBD2 identical over 7 bases. The CDR3 runs 14 residues. In germline, CDR1 is MGHRA, CDR2 YSYEKL. J lost 5 bases, V lost 0 bases, and 4 bases had no gene match. CDR3: CASSQDAGENEQYF. The CDR3 DNA sequence: TGCGCCAGCAGCCAAGATGCGGGAGAAAACGAGCAGTACTTC.

The rearrangement links TRBV19 to TRBJ2-1; 8 nucleotides align to TRBD2. From germline, CDR1 is LNHDA and CDR2 SQIVND (reference sequence). The CDR3 runs 16 residues. J gave up 12 bases and V 3 bases, and 16 bases lay outside the gene matches. The chain's CDR3 is CASSMGGAGAPSGQFF. The CDR3 DNA is TGTGCCAGTAGTATGGGGGGAGCGGGAGCCCCGTCCGGGCAGTTCTTC.

This clone is a singleton in its sample. The chain has TRBV7-8 and TRBJ2-7, with D perhaps matching TRBD2 (5 bases). In germline, CDR1 is SGHVS, CDR2 FQNEAQ. The germline V and J ends were trimmed by 3 bases and 3 bases, with 12 bases remaining between them. The CDR3 consists of 14 residues. The CDR3 bases are TGTGCCAGCAGCTTTTACGGGAAAAGCTACGAGCAGTACTTC. This sequence encodes CASSFYGKSYEQYF.

The J gene is TRBJ1-5, the V gene TRBV2, with TRBD1 matching over 7 bases. V trimming: 2 bases; J trimming: 0 bases; junction bases outside the gene matches: 4. There are 16 residues in the CDR3. The germline gives CDR1 SNHLY, CDR2 FYNNEI. The CDR3, as DNA: TGTGCCAGCAGTGAACAGGGGGAATATAGCAATCAGCCCCAGCATTTT. Translating it yields CASSEQGEYSNQPQHF.